This section outlines one T cell receptor (beta chain) sequence together with its context. As yet, its antigen is unknown. Primers: 60 Vbeta forward and 13 Jbeta reverse. The method was immunoSEQ multiplex PCR; TCRdb's version includes in-frame clones alone and lacks a portion of them. Listed are around 150,000 clones; 1.3% falls within the top ten. This record belongs to a study of cytomegalovirus exposure and HLA in healthy donors. Study details: A prior analysis found more than 90 million unique TCR beta sequences from 170 million or so T cells. General study findings and limits: Reportedly, fewer N-insertions than the roughly 700-donor mean appeared in an Asian-associated ancestry cluster in a later analysis. Overall, under 200 TCR beta chains were annotated as cytomegalovirus-associated. Reportedly, diagnosis of cytomegalovirus status by the classifier showed high specificity and sensitivity.

Trimming shortened V by 0 bases and J by 1 base, and 9 bases separated the two germline ends. Germline CDR1 MNHEY, CDR2 SVGAGI. CDR3 length: 15 residues. The chain uses TRBV6-5 and TRBJ1-1; D remains unclear. The sample taken for sequencing was PBMCs. This receptor was obtained from a woman aged 55-75 years in good health and CMV-seronegative. The CDR3 protein is CASSYSIGRNTEAFF. DNA of the CDR3: TGTGCCAGCAGTTACTCGATAGGGAGGAACACTGAAGCTTTCTTT.